Each of the 26 T cell receptor beta chains below was sequenced from the same sample in a study of molecular identifiers for immune sequencing clone quantification. TCRdb reprocessed the PCR reads via MiXCR and lists one record per CDR3 protein. Here the sample spans 550,000 to 750,000 distinct CDR3 sequences, about 20% being singletons. Sequencing was performed on naive CD8+ T cells from blood, with Jurkat cell RNA spiked in. Subset described: FACS-sorted CD8+CD4-CCR7+CD45RA+ naive T cells. The receptors stem from a human donor in good health. Some libraries in this study had Jurkat cell RNA spiked in.

The rearrangement links TRBV6-2 or TRBV6-3 to TRBJ2-1; D call uncertain. V shed 0 bases and J shed 0 bases, with 9 bases lying between them. CDR3 length: 16 amino acids. The germline V gene encodes CDR1 MNHEY and CDR2 SVGEGT. The CDR3 DNA reads as TGTGCCAGCAGTTACTCGCTCGGTTTCTCCTACAATGAGCAGTTCTTC. Encoded protein: CASSYSLGFSYNEQFF.

There are many counts of this clonotype. V usage is TRBV6-5 and J usage is TRBJ1-1; no definite D call. Germline lookup yields CDR1 MNHEY and CDR2 SVGAGI. V was pared by 8 bases and J by 1 base, with 8 bases between. There are 12 residues in the CDR3. The CDR3 region is CASGWGNTEAFF. CDR3 bases: TGTGCCAGCGGTTGGGGGAACACTGAAGCTTTCTTT.

This clonotype was observed once. It may be a read error: a sequence one base away is much more abundant. The V gene is TRBV12-3 or TRBV12-4, the J gene TRBJ2-5; the match to TRBD2 covers 10 bases. V shed 7 bases and J 11 bases; nucleotides not matched to a gene: 16. This CDR3 has 15 residues. The CDR3 region has the DNA TGTGCCAGCACCCCCGGACTAGCGGAGTACAATGAGCAGTACTTC. Translating gives CASTPGLAEYNEQYF.

The chain is built from TRBV5-6 and TRBJ1-2; maybe TRBD1 (5 bases). The ends were cut back, 5 bases at V and 7 bases at J, with 18 bases in the middle. The CDR3 covers 14 residues. Per the germline V gene, CDR1 is SGHDT and CDR2 is YYEEEE. This CDR3 reads CASSLVGDLSGYTF. CDR3 bases: TGTGCCAGCAGTCTGGTAGGGGACCTCTCTGGCTACACCTTC.

The table lists this clonotype with many counts. The chain recombines TRBV28 with TRBJ2-7; 8 bases line up with TRBD2. V shed 8 bases, J shed 3 bases, and the junction held 9 bases outside the gene matches. The CDR3 spans 14 residues. The germline V gene encodes CDR1 MDHEN and CDR2 SYDVKM. This CDR3 reads CASSEASGFYEQYF. CDR3 DNA: TGTGCCAGCTCGGAGGCTAGCGGGTTCTACGAGCAGTACTTC.

This clonotype was seen a handful of times. This may arise from a read error, as a much more abundant clone is one base away. Since no conserved phenylalanine or tryptophan closes the CDR3, a read error is the likely cause. The chain couples TRBV6-6 to TRBJ2-7; D might be TRBD1 or TRBD2, each matching 5 bases. Germline V gene data show CDR1 as MNHNY and CDR2 as SVGAGI (reference sequence). Trimming removed 6 bases from V and 3 bases from J, with 21 bases in between. The CDR3 has 16 residues. CDR3 amino acids: CASSSLGDPPNYEQYL. In nucleotides, the CDR3 is TGTGCCAGCAGCTCACTTGGGGACCCGCCGAACTACGAGCAGTACCTC.

This clonotype appeared many times. The CDR3 DNA reads TGTGCCAGTAGTATAATGGGGACACCGAACACCGGGGAGCTGTTTTTT. Translating it yields CASSIMGTPNTGELFF. V gene TRBV19 combines with J gene TRBJ2-2; tentatively, D is TRBD1 (6 bases). Germline CDR1 LNHDA, CDR2 SQIVND (reference sequence). The CDR3 is 16 amino acids. Trimming removed 2 bases at V and 0 bases at J, with 10 bases between.

Regarding this clonotype: One base away lies a much larger clone, so this may be a sequencing read error. Here the CDR3 omits its conserved ending phenylalanine or tryptophan, so a read error is the likely source. The genes are TRBV14 and TRBJ1-1; D gene uncertain. Germline V lookup: CDR1 SGHDN, CDR2 FVKESK. The CDR3 has 13 amino acids. Trimming pared 7 bases from V and 5 bases from J, leaving 14 bases between. In DNA, the CDR3 is TGTGCCAGCACCACCACGGCCGCGACTGAAGCTTTCCTT. It is translated as CASTTTAATEAFL.

In its sample, this clonotype was seen many times. The V and J genes are TRBV23-1 and TRBJ1-6; weak D call: TRBD1 (5 bases). TRBV23-1 is recorded as an ORF, its role being uncertain. V was cut by 3 bases and J by 10 bases, with 19 bases left in between. The CDR3 extends over 16 amino acids. The CDR3 DNA sequence: TGCGCCAGCAGTCACCCGAGGGCAGGGAGGTACTCACCCCTCCACTTT. It specifies CASSHPRAGRYSPLHF.

This clonotype was seen ten or more times. The chain couples TRBV7-9 to TRBJ1-1; 7 bases are shared with TRBD1. This CDR3 is built from 15 residues. V lost 5 bases to trimming and J lost 4 bases; unmatched junction nucleotides: 10. Germline V gene data show CDR1 as SEHNR and CDR2 as FQNEAQ (reference sequence). The CDR3 region has the DNA TGTGCCAGCAGCGGCGGGGACAGTCCCGGCACTGAAGCTTTCTTT. It specifies CASSGGDSPGTEAFF. The full variable domain, rest sourced from reference TRBV7-9 and TRBJ1-1, is DTGVSQNPRHKITKRGQNVTFRCDPISEHNRLYWYRQTLGQGPEFLTYFQNEAQLEKSRLLSDRFSAERPKGSFSTLEIQRTEQGDSAMYLCASSGGDSPGTEAFFGQGTRLTVV.

The chain couples TRBV5-3 to TRBJ2-7; TRBD1 might be the D (5 bases). TRBV5-3 is sorted into the ORF group, with uncertain function. The length of the CDR3 is 13 residues. CDR3 nucleotides: TGTGTCAGCAGATGGGGCGGCAGTTCGGAGCAGTACTTC. Translating it yields CVSRWGGSSEQYF.

This clonotype has a count of ten or more. DNA of the CDR3: TGCGCCAGCAGCCAGACCCGACTAGCGGCTCAAAGATACGAGCAGTACTTC. This sequence encodes CASSQTRLAAQRYEQYF. This chain connects TRBV4-3 to TRBJ2-7; 9 nucleotides agree with TRBD2. The V gene end was trimmed by 3 bases and the J gene end by 4 bases; junction bases not matched to a gene: 13. The CDR3 is 17 amino acids. Germline CDR1 is LGHNA and CDR2 is YSLEER.

This clonotype has just a few counts. The rearrangement uses TRBV13 and TRBJ2-2; D gene unclear. Germline V gene sequence: CDR1 PRHDT, CDR2 FYEKMQ (reference sequence). V was trimmed by 0 bases and J by 6 bases, leaving 5 bases between them. The CDR3 runs to 13 residues. The CDR3 loop reads CASSLGPPGELFF. The CDR3 nucleotides are TGTGCCAGCAGCTTAGGCCCTCCCGGGGAGCTGTTTTTT.

The rearrangement uses TRBV19 and TRBJ1-1, with 8 bases lining up with TRBD1. Germline CDR1 reads LNHDA; CDR2 reads SQIVND (reference sequence). The ends lost 4 bases at V and 10 bases at J; junction bases unmatched: 5. The CDR3 totals 12 residues. In DNA form, the CDR3 reads TGTGCCAGTAGTAAGGACAGGGCTGGAGCTTTCTTT. Translated: CASSKDRAGAFF.

This clonotype has at least ten counts. This chain joins TRBV29-1 and TRBJ2-2; 10 bases match TRBD1. From germline, CDR1 is SQVTM and CDR2 ANQGSEA. The CDR3 runs 15 residues. Unmatched junction bases numbered 8, after V lost 2 bases and J lost 8 bases. CDR3 DNA sequence: TGCAGCGTTGAAATGGGGACAGGGGTTCGTGGGGAGCTGTTTTTT. Translating it yields CSVEMGTGVRGELFF.

This clonotype showed up just once. It may be a read error: a sequence one base away is much more abundant. The J gene is TRBJ2-7, the V gene TRBV7-2; D unresolved. Germline V gene lookup returns CDR1 SGHTA and CDR2 FQGNSA. This CDR3 spans 16 amino acids. The CDR3 DNA follows: TGTGCCAGCAGCTTAGGGTGGGTGGCGACGGCCTACGAGCAGTGCTTC. Its translation: CASSLGWVATAYEQCF.

There are many counts of this clonotype. J is TRBJ2-3 and V is TRBV2; 13 bases align to TRBD2. Germline-derived CDR1 and CDR2 are SNHLY and FYNNEI. The CDR3 covers 16 residues. V shed 3 bases and J 5 bases; nucleotides not matched to a gene: 5. CDR3: CASSETSGGRGDTQYF. For the CDR3, the DNA is TGTGCCAGCAGTGAGACTAGCGGGGGGCGAGGAGATACGCAGTATTTT.

This chain's CDR3 is CASSQRDPFYEQYF. Written as DNA, the CDR3 is TGTGCCAGCTCACAGCGGGACCCCTTTTACGAGCAGTACTTC. The J gene is TRBJ2-7, the V gene TRBV18; 7 bases match TRBD2. The CDR3 is 14 residues long. V was pared by 4 bases and J by 4 bases, with 7 bases of the junction left unmatched. Germline V gene sequence: CDR1 KGHSH, CDR2 LQKENI.

This clonotype showed up just a few times. The V and J genes are TRBV6-6 and TRBJ2-7, with D unresolved. Trimming took 0 bases from V and 0 from J, leaving 15 bases between them. This CDR3 is built from 17 residues. Germline values: CDR1 MNHNY, CDR2 SVGAGI (reference sequence). In nucleotides, the CDR3 is TGTGCCAGCAGTTACTCGAGTACGGATTATAGCTCCTACGAGCAGTACTTC. Its protein is CASSYSSTDYSSYEQYF.

This clonotype was found a few times. The chain has TRBV12-3 or TRBV12-4 and TRBJ2-2, with 9 nucleotides matching TRBD2. The V gene end was trimmed by 1 base and the J gene end by 4 bases; junction bases not matched to a gene: 4. The CDR3 spans 16 residues. The CDR3 here is CASSLGLAELTGELFF. Written as DNA, the CDR3 is TGTGCCAGCAGTTTAGGACTAGCGGAACTCACCGGGGAGCTGTTTTTT.

This clonotype was detected many times. The V gene is TRBV7-8, the J gene TRBJ2-7; TRBD2 matches 7 bases. The V segment lost 8 bases and the J segment 5 bases; nucleotides outside the gene matches: 9. The CDR3 loop spans 13 amino acids. Germline V gene sequence: CDR1 SGHVS, CDR2 FQNEAQ. The CDR3 DNA is TGTGCCAGCTTAGATGGGAGGGACGACGAGCAGTACTTC. Translation gives CASLDGRDDEQYF.

In this sample, this clonotype turned up many times. The chain is built from TRBV19 and TRBJ2-7; no firm D call. This CDR3 contains 15 residues. Deletions cut 3 bases from V and 2 bases from J, with 14 bases between. Germline loops: CDR1 LNHDA, CDR2 SQIVND (reference sequence). The CDR3, as DNA: TGTGCCAGTAGTATTACCCCTCGGCGGACCTACGAGCAGTACTTC. Amino acids: CASSITPRRTYEQYF.

Remarks on this clonotype: It may be a read error: a sequence one base away is much more abundant. This chain uses TRBV30 with TRBJ2-1; D is undetermined. CDR1 is GTSNPN, CDR2 SVGIG, per germline (reference sequence). The CDR3 spans 13 residues. Trimming removed 5 bases at V and 9 bases at J, with 17 bases between. CDR3 nucleotide sequence: TGTGCCTGGGGTCCAGACCCGGATTTTGAGCAGTTCTTC. This codes for CAWGPDPDFEQFF.

This clonotype was found many times. The chain has TRBV4-1 and TRBJ2-2, with TRBD2 identical over 12 bases. The V segment lost 1 base and the J segment 3 bases; nucleotides outside the gene matches: 0. Per germline, CDR1 MGHRA and CDR2 YSYEKL. This CDR3 region has 16 residues. This CDR3 reads CASSQGTSGDTGELFF. CDR3 DNA sequence: TGCGCCAGCAGCCAAGGGACTAGCGGGGACACCGGGGAGCTGTTTTTT.

Notes on this clonotype: A read error may explain this, as a much larger clone is one base away. The V call is TRBV19, the J call TRBJ1-5; a possible D gene is TRBD1 (6 bases). This CDR3 comprises 14 residues. V was shortened by 10 bases and J by 2 bases, with 15 bases between the two germline ends. Per the germline V gene, CDR1 is LNHDA and CDR2 is SQIVND (reference sequence). CDR3 coding DNA: TGTGCCACTCCCACAGGGTTGGGCAATCAGCCCCAGCATTTT. It encodes CATPTGLGNQPQHF.

Comment on this clonotype: A read error may account for a junction end that differs from germline. This chain joins TRBV2 and TRBJ2-5, with D uncertain. The CDR3 is 13 amino acids. Germline CDR1 SNHLY, CDR2 FYNNEI. CDR3 nucleotide sequence: TGTGCCAGCAGTGTAGAGCGTGAGGAGACCCATTACTTC. As protein: CASSVEREETHYF.